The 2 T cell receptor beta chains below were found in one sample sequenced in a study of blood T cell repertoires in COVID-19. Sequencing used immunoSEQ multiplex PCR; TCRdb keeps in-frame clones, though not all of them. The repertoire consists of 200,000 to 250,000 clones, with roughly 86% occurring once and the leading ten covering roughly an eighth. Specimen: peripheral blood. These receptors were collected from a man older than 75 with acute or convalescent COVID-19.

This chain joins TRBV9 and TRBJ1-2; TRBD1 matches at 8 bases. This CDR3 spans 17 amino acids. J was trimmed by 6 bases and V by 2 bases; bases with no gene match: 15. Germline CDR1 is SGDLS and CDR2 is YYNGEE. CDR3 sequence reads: CASSVQPTGGNPDGYTF. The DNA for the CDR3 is TGTGCCAGCAGCGTCCAACCTACAGGGGGAAATCCCGATGGCTACACCTTC.

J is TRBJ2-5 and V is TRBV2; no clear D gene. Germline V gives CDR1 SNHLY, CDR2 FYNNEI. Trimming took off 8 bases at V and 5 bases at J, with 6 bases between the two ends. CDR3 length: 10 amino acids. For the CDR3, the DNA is TGTGCCAGCCGCCGGGAGACCCAGTACTTC. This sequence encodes CASRRETQYF.